What follows is one TCR beta chain and its context. The target antigen is unknown. The entry originates in a study of CD8 T cells in ankylosing spondylitis. Study findings and constraints: What appeared characteristic of ankylosing spondylitis blood was a TCR beta motif of fewer than ten highly homologous variants.

The V and J ends lost 2 bases and 1 base, in that order; junction bases with no gene match: 1. Germline values: CDR1 SQVTM, CDR2 ANQGSEA. The CDR3 is 13 amino acids. TCRdb re-called the 5' RACE reads with MiXCR, one entry per CDR3 protein. The sample contains about 390,000 distinct CDR3 sequences, about a fifth of which appear only once. The sequencing sample was made of blood, either unsorted or a sorted T cell fraction (not recorded which). V gene TRBV29-1 combines with J gene TRBJ1-1, with 7 bases aligning to TRBD1. This TCR was sampled from a male donor with ankylosing spondylitis. In nucleotides, the CDR3 is TGCAGCGTTGAACAGGGGGGGAACACTGAAGCTTTCTTT. The encoded protein is CSVEQGGNTEAFF. Looking up the rest from reference TRBV29-1 and TRBJ1-1 gives the full variable domain: SAVISQKPSRDICQRGTSLTIQCQVDSQVTMMFWYRQQPGQSLTLIATANQGSEATYESGFVIDKFPISRPNLTFSTLTVSNMSPEDSSIYLCSVEQGGNTEAFFGQGTRLTVV.